This passage covers 10 T cell receptor beta chains from one sample sequenced in a study of blood T cell repertoires in COVID-19. TCRdb's copy holds only in-frame clones and misses some; the assay was immunoSEQ multiplex PCR. The table has 80,000 to 100,000 clones, 65% to 90% seen once. The sequenced sample consisted of peripheral blood. Source of these receptors: a man aged 70-80 years with active or convalescent COVID-19.

The gene calls are TRBV5-1 and TRBJ1-1, with D possibly being TRBD1 (6 bases). This CDR3 contains 12 residues. Germline CDR1 and CDR2: SGHRS and YFSETQ. V was trimmed by 4 bases and J by 5 bases, leaving 9 bases between them. CDR3 DNA sequence: TGCGCCAGCAGCCCGAGGGGGACTGAAGCTTTCTTT. Translation gives CASSPRGTEAFF. The variable domain in full, with the rest retrieved from reference TRBV5-1 and TRBJ1-1, is KAGVTQTPRYLIKTRGQQVTLSCSPISGHRSVSWYQQTPGQGLQFLFEYFSETQRNKGNFPGRFSGRQFSNSRSEMNVSTLELGDSALYLCASSPRGTEAFFGQGTRLTVV.

This clone was seen a handful of times. This chain links TRBV2 with TRBJ1-5; possibly TRBD1 for D (6 bases). Germline lookup yields CDR1 SNHLY and CDR2 FYNNEI. V lost 0 bases and J 6 bases, leaving 15 bases between the germline ends. This CDR3 is 16 amino acids long. The CDR3 sequence: CASSEARGGGVQPQHF. The CDR3 region has the DNA TGTGCCAGCAGTGAAGCGCGGGGAGGGGGAGTTCAGCCCCAGCATTTT.

In its sample, this clone was seen many times. The rearrangement uses TRBV11-1 and TRBJ1-1; no definite D call. The CDR3 extends over 15 amino acids. The V end lost 6 bases, the J end lost 6 bases, and 20 bases lay between the germline ends. CDR1 is SGHAT and CDR2 is FQDESV in the germline V gene (reference sequence). CDR3 DNA sequence: TGTGCCAGCAGTTATGGAGGGCAGTTCGGCGCTGAAGCTTTCTTT. Protein sequence: CASSYGGQFGAEAFF.

The V gene is TRBV2, the J gene TRBJ1-6; perhaps TRBD1 as D (5 bases). V lost 6 bases, J lost 9 bases, and 12 bases lay in between. This CDR3 comprises 13 residues. In germline, CDR1 is SNHLY, CDR2 FYNNEI. DNA of the CDR3: TGTGCCAGCAGCGACAGACGAAGTTCACCCCTCCACTTT. Amino acids: CASSDRRSSPLHF. Filled out from reference TRBV2 and TRBJ1-6, the complete variable domain reads EPEVTQTPSHQVTQMGQEVILRCVPISNHLYFYWYRQILGQKVEFLVSFYNNEISEKSEIFDDQFSVERPDGSNFTLKIRSTKLEDSAMYFCASSDRRSSPLHFGNGTRLTVT.

The chain joins TRBV9 to TRBJ1-1; D perhaps matches TRBD1 (5 bases). The CDR3 extends over 20 amino acids. Germline V gives CDR1 SGDLS, CDR2 YYNGEE. V was clipped by 2 bases and J by 0 bases, with 26 bases between them. CDR3 DNA sequence: TGTGCCAGCAGCGTGTCCGCGGGGCCTCAGAGTCGCCTAATGAACACTGAAGCTTTCTTT. Its protein is CASSVSAGPQSRLMNTEAFF.

This chain links TRBV5-6 with TRBJ1-1, with D maybe TRBD1 (6 bases). V was cut by 2 bases and J by 4 bases, with 15 bases left in between. The CDR3 extends over 15 amino acids. Germline CDR1 reads SGHDT; CDR2 reads YYEEEE. The CDR3 DNA reads TGTGCCAGCAGCTTTTTCGGACAGCCTCGCACTGAAGCTTTCTTT. The encoded protein is CASSFFGQPRTEAFF.

The chain links TRBV6-1 to TRBJ1-1; D ambiguous. The V end lost 5 bases, the J end lost 10 bases, and 20 bases lay between the germline ends. The germline CDR1 and CDR2 sequences are MNHNS and SASEGT. The CDR3 totals 14 residues. As DNA, the CDR3 is TGTGCCAGCAGTTATAAATCCTCCGGGTCCCTAGCTTTCTTT. Protein product: CASSYKSSGSLAFF.

A word on this clone: Germline and junction disagree at one end, which may indicate a read error. This chain's CDR3 is CSPETGLF. Here the CDR3 DNA reads TGCAGTCCCGAGACAGGTCTCTTT. The rearrangement links TRBV20-1 to TRBJ1-1; a possible D gene is TRBD1 (6 bases). Looked up from germline, CDR1 is DFQATT and CDR2 is SNEGSKA (reference sequence). This CDR3 has 8 residues.

The genes are TRBV2 and TRBJ2-7; D uncertain. Trimming took 3 bases from V and 13 from J, leaving 13 bases between them. The germline gives CDR1 SNHLY, CDR2 FYNNEI. CDR3 length: 11 amino acids. The CDR3 spells CASSEGAIGYF. DNA for the CDR3: TGTGCCAGCAGTGAGGGCGCGATCGGATACTTC. Full variable domain (missing parts from reference TRBV2 and TRBJ2-7): EPEVTQTPSHQVTQMGQEVILRCVPISNHLYFYWYRQILGQKVEFLVSFYNNEISEKSEIFDDQFSVERPDGSNFTLKIRSTKLEDSAMYFCASSEGAIGYFGPGTRLTVT.

The chain uses TRBV4-1 and TRBJ1-5; the match to TRBD1 covers 7 bases. CDR1 and CDR2 from the germline V gene are MGHRA and YSYEKL. J gave up 4 bases and V 2 bases, and 8 bases lay outside the gene matches. The CDR3 spans 16 residues. This chain's CDR3 is CASSQLYRQGNQPQHF. In DNA form, the CDR3 reads TGCGCCAGCAGCCAACTTTACCGACAGGGAAATCAGCCCCAGCATTTT.